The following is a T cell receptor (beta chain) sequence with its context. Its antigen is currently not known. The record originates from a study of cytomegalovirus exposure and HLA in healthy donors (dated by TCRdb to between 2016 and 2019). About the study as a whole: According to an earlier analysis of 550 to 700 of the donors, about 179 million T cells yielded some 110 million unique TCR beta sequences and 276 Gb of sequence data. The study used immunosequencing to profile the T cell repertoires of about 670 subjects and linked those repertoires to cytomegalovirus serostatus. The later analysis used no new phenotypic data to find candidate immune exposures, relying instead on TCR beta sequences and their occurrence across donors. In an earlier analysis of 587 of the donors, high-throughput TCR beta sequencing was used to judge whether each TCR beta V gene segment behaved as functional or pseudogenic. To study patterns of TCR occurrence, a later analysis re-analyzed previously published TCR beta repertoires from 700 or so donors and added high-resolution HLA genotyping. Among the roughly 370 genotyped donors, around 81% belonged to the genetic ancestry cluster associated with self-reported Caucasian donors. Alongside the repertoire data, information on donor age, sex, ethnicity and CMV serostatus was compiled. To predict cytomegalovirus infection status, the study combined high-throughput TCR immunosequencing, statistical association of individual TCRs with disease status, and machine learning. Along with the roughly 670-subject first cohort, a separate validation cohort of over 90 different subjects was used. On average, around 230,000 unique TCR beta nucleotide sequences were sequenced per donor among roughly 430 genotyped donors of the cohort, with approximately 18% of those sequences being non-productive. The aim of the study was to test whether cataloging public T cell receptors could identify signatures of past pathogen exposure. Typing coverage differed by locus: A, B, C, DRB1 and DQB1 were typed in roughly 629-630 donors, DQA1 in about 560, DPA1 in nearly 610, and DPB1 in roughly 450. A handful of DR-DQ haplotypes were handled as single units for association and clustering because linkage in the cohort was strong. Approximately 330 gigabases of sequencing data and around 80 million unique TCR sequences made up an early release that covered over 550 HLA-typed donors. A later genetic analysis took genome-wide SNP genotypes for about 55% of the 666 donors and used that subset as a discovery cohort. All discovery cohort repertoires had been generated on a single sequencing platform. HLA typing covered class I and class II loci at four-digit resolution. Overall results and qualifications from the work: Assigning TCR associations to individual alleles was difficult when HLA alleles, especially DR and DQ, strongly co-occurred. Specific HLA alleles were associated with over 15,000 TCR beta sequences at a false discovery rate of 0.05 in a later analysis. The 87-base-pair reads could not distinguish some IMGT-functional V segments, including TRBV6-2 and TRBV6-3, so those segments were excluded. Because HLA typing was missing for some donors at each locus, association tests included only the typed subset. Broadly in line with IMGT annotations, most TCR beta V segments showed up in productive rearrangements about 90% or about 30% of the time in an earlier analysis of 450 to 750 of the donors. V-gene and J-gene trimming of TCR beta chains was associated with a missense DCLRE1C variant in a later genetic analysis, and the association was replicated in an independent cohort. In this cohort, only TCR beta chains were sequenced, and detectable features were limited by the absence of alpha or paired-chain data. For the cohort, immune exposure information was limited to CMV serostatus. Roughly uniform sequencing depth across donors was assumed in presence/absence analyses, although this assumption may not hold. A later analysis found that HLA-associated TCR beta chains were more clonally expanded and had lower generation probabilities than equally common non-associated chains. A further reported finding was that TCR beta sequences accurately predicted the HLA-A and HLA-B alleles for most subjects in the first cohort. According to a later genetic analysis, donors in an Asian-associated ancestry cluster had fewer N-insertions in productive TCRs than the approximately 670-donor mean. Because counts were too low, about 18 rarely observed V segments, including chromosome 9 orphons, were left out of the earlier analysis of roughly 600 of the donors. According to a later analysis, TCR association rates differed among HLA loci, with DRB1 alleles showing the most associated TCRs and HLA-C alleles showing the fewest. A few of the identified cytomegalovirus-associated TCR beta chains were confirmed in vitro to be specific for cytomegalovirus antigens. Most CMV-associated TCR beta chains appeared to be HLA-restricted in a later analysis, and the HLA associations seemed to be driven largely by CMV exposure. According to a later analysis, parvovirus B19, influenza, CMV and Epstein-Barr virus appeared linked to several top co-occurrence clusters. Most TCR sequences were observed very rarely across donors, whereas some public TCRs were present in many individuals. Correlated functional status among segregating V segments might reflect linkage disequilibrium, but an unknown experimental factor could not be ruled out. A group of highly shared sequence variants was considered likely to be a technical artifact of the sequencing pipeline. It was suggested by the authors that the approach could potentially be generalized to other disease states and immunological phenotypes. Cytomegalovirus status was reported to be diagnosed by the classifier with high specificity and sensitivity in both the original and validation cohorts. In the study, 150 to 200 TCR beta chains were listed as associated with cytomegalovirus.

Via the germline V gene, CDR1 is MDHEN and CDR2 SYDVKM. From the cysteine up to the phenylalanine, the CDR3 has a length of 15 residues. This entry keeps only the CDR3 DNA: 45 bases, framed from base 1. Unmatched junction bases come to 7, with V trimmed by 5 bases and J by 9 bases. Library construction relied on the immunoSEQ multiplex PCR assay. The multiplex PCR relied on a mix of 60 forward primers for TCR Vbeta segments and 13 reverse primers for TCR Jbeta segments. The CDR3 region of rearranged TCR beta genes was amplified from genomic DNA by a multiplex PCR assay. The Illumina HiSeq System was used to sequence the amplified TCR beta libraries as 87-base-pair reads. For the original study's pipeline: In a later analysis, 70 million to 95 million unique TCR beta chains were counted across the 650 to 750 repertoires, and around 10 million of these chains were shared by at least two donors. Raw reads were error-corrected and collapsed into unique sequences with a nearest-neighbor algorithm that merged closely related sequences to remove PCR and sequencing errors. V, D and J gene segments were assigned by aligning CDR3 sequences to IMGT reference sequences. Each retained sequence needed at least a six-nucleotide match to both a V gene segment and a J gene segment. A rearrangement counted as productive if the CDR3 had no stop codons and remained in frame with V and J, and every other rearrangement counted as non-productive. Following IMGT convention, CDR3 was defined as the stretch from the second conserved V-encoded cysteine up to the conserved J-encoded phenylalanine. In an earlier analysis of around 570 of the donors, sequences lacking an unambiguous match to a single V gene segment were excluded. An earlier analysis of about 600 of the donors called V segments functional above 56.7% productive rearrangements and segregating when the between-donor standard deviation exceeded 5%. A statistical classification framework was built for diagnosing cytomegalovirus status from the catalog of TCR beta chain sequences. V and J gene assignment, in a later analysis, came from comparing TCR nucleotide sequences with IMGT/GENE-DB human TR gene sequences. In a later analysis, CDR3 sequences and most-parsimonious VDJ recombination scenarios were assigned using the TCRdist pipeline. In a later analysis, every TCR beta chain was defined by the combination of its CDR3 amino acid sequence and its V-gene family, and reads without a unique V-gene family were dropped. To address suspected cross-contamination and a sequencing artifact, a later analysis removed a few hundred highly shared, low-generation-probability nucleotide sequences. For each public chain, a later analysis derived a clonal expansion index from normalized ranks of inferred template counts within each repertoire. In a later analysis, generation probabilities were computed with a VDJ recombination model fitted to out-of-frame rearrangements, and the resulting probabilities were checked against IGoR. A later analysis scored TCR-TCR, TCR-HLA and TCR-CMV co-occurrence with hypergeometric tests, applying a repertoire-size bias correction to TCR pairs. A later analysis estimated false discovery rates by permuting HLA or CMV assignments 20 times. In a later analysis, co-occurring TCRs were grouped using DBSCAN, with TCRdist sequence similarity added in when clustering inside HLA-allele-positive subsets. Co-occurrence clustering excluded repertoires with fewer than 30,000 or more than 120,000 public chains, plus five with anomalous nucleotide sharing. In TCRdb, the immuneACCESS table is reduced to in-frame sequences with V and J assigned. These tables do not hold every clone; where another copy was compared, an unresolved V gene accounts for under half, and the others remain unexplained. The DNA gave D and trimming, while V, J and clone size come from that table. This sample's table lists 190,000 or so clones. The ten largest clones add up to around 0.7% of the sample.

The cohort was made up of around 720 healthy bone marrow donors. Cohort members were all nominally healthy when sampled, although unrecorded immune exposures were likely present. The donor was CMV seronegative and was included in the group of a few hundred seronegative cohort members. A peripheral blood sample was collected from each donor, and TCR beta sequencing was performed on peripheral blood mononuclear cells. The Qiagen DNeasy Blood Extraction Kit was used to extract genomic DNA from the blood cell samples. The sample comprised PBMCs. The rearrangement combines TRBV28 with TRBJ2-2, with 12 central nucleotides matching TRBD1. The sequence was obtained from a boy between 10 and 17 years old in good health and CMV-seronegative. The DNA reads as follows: TGTGCCAGCAGTACAACCGGGACAGGGGGCTGGGAGCTGTTTTTT. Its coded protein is CASSTTGTGGWELFF.